Presented here are 30 T cell receptor beta chains from one specimen sequenced in a study of cytomegalovirus exposure and HLA in healthy donors. PCR employed 60 Vbeta and 13 Jbeta primers. Repertoires were generated with immunoSEQ multiplex PCR, while TCRdb's copy carries only in-frame clones and drops some. The sample lists 150,000 to 200,000 clones, roughly 80% occurring once. Sample: PBMCs. The receptors originated from a young man in good health and CMV-seropositive.

V is TRBV27 and J is TRBJ2-7; perhaps TRBD1 as D (5 bases). This CDR3 has 13 residues. Trimming removed 3 bases at V and 4 bases at J, with 10 bases between. Germline values: CDR1 MNHEY, CDR2 SMNVEV (reference sequence). The CDR3 here is CASSLSGNYEQYF. In nucleotides, the CDR3 is TGTGCCAGCAGTTTGTCAGGGAATTACGAGCAGTACTTC.

This clone was counted only a few times. V usage is TRBV9 and J usage is TRBJ2-2; perhaps TRBD1 as D (6 bases). The CDR3 has 14 residues. Trimming removed 3 bases from V and 4 bases from J, with 10 bases in between. Germline CDR1 and CDR2: SGDLS and YYNGEE. Written as DNA, the CDR3 is TGTGCCAGCAGCGGGACAGTCGCCACCGGGGAGCTGTTTTTT. Amino acid sequence: CASSGTVATGELFF. Based on the CDR3 plus reference TRBV9 and TRBJ2-2, the full variable domain is DSGVTQTPKHLITATGQRVTLRCSPRSGDLSVYWYQQSLDQGLQFLIQYYNGEERAKGNILERFSAQQFPDLHSELNLSSLELGDSALYFCASSGTVATGELFFGEGSRLTVL.

Remarks on this clone: This sample includes further DNA sequences coding for the same CDR3. The chain is built from TRBV27 and TRBJ1-1; 8 bases align to TRBD1. The CDR3 has 14 amino acids. CDR1 is MNHEY and CDR2 is SMNVEV in the germline V gene (reference sequence). V lost 4 bases, J lost 5 bases, and 6 bases stayed unmatched. The CDR3, as DNA: TGTGCCAGCAGTTCTCGACAGGGGTGGACTGAAGCTTTCTTT. It specifies CASSSRQGWTEAFF.

This chain uses TRBV19 with TRBJ2-7, with D possibly matching TRBD1 (6 bases). V lost 6 bases to trimming and J lost 0 bases, with 15 bases between them. Germline CDR1 and CDR2: LNHDA and SQIVND (reference sequence). The CDR3 consists of 15 residues. CDR3 sequence (DNA): TGTGCCAGTAGCTGGACAGTGACCAGCTCCTACGAGCAGTACTTC. Translating gives CASSWTVTSSYEQYF. Looking up the rest from reference TRBV19 and TRBJ2-7 gives the full variable domain: DGGITQSPKYLFRKEGQNVTLSCEQNLNHDAMYWYRQDPGQGLRLIYYSQIVNDFQKGDIAEGYSVSREKKESFPLTVTSAQKNPTAFYLCASSWTVTSSYEQYFGPGTRLTVT.

The chain employs TRBV7-3 and TRBJ1-5; 7 bases fit TRBD1. The J segment lost 0 bases and the V segment lost 5 bases, leaving 7 bases of the junction unmatched. Per the germline V gene, CDR1 is SGHTA and CDR2 is FQGTGA. The CDR3 is 16 amino acids. The CDR3 DNA reads TGTGCCAGCAGCCTATGGACAGGTTATAGCAATCAGCCCCAGCATTTT. This codes for CASSLWTGYSNQPQHF.

This clone was picked up a small number of times. The chain has TRBV6-6 and TRBJ2-7, with 11 positions matching TRBD2. The CDR3 loop spans 15 amino acids. The germline CDR1 and CDR2 sequences are MNHNY and SVGAGI (reference sequence). Losses at the gene ends were 5 bases for V and 4 bases for J; bases not matched to a gene: 7. CDR3 nucleotide sequence: TGTGCCAGCAGTACTAGCGGGAGAATCATTTACGAGCAGTACTTC. Its translation: CASSTSGRIIYEQYF.

This clone appeared a few times. This sequence joins TRBV10-1 and TRBJ1-1, with D unresolved. CDR1 WNHNN and CDR2 SYGVQD come from the germline V gene (reference sequence). Trimming pared 5 bases from V and 0 bases from J, leaving 7 bases between. CDR3 size: 13 residues. The DNA for the CDR3 is TGCGCCAGCAGTAGAGAAATGAACACTGAAGCTTTCTTT. This sequence encodes CASSREMNTEAFF.

V usage is TRBV28 and J usage is TRBJ2-3, with TRBD2 matching over 7 bases. CDR1 and CDR2 from the germline V gene are MDHEN and SYDVKM. This CDR3 spans 16 amino acids. Unmatched junction bases numbered 9, after V lost 6 bases and J lost 0 bases. Written as DNA, the CDR3 is TGTGCCAGCAGCGAAACTAGCGTACTTAGCACAGATACGCAGTATTTT. It translates to CASSETSVLSTDTQYF.

The chain recombines TRBV7-2 with TRBJ1-2, with TRBD1 identical over 10 bases. Germline trimming cut 2 bases from V and 7 bases from J; bases unmatched to any gene: 4. Germline V gene data show CDR1 as SGHTA and CDR2 as FQGNSA. CDR3 length: 14 residues. Here the CDR3 DNA reads TGTGCCAGCAGCTTAAGACAGGGGGCTCGTGGCTACACCTTC. Protein sequence: CASSLRQGARGYTF.

This clone came up a few times. One junction end disagrees with the germline gene, perhaps due to a read error. The rearrangement joins TRBV7-8 to TRBJ1-2; 7 nucleotides match TRBD1. The CDR3 covers 13 residues. Germline assignment: CDR1 SGHVS and CDR2 FQNEAQ. The CDR3 sequence is CASSTTGVGGYPF. In nucleotides, the CDR3 is TGTGCCAGCAGCACTACAGGTGTAGGGGGCTACCCCTTC. Looking up the rest from reference TRBV7-8 and TRBJ1-2 gives the full variable domain: GAGVSQSPRYKVAKRGQDVALRCDPISGHVSLFWYQQALGQGPEFLTYFQNEAQLDKSGLPSDRFFAERPEGSVSTLKIQRTQQEDSAVYLCASSTTGVGGYPFGSGTRLTVV.

This chain joins TRBV7-6 and TRBJ2-5; 9 bases match TRBD2. Germline V CDR1 and CDR2: SGHVS, FNYEAQ. The V and J ends lost 0 bases and 4 bases, in that order; junction bases with no gene match: 6. There are 16 residues in the CDR3. This chain's CDR3 is CASSLAVAGVTETQYF. The CDR3 DNA reads as TGTGCCAGCAGCTTAGCGGTAGCGGGAGTTACAGAGACCCAGTACTTC.

The chain has TRBV29-1 and TRBJ2-7; possible D gene TRBD1, 6 bases. Per germline, CDR1 SQVTM and CDR2 ANQGSEA. V was clipped by 6 bases and J by 0 bases, with 12 bases between them. The CDR3 length is 13 residues. DNA of the CDR3: TGCAGCGTAGCCCACAGGGCCTCCTACGAGCAGTACTTC. This codes for CSVAHRASYEQYF.

The chain carries TRBV27 and TRBJ2-3; no clear D. V lost 8 bases and J lost 4, with 10 bases in between. The V gene's germline CDR1 is MNHEY and CDR2 SMNVEV (reference sequence). The CDR3 extends over 12 amino acids. CDR3 sequence reads: CASGRSADTQYF. The CDR3 DNA reads TGTGCCAGCGGTAGATCCGCAGATACGCAGTATTTT.

This clone was counted between two and nine times. This chain links TRBV28 with TRBJ2-7, with TRBD1 identical over 7 bases. V was clipped by 5 bases and J by 3 bases; unmatched bases: 7. Germline CDR1 is MDHEN and CDR2 is SYDVKM. CDR3 size: 14 residues. The CDR3 region has the DNA TGTGCCAGCAGTCAAAACAGGGGTAACTACGAGCAGTACTTC. This codes for CASSQNRGNYEQYF.

The chain recombines TRBV25-1 with TRBJ2-1; D is possibly TRBD1 (5 bases). The germline gives CDR1 MGHDK, CDR2 SYGVNS. The CDR3 length is 13 residues. Trimming removed 6 bases at V and 8 bases at J, with 14 bases between. This CDR3 is CASRDFRAHEQFF. The CDR3 DNA follows: TGTGCCAGCAGAGATTTCAGGGCCCATGAGCAGTTCTTC.

The gene calls are TRBV15 and TRBJ1-5; 8 positions match TRBD1. The CDR3 sequence is 19 residues long. Germline V lookup: CDR1 LNHNV, CDR2 YYDKDF (reference sequence). With V trimmed by 0 bases and J by 2 bases, 12 bases remained unmatched. Here the CDR3 reads CATSRDDRGRGLGNQPQHF. DNA for the CDR3: TGTGCCACCAGCAGAGATGACAGGGGCAGGGGACTCGGCAATCAGCCCCAGCATTTT.

This clone has only one observation. The chain carries TRBV10-3 and TRBJ1-2; 7 positions agree with TRBD1. CDR1 and CDR2 from the germline V gene are ENHRY and SYGVKD. The CDR3 length is 15 residues. J was trimmed by 1 base and V by 4 bases; bases with no gene match: 6. The CDR3, as DNA: TGTGCCATCAGTGTGGGGACAGCGAATAACTATGGCTACACCTTC. This translates into CAISVGTANNYGYTF.

The V and J genes are TRBV20-1 and TRBJ2-1; D remains unclear. V lost 5 bases to trimming and J lost 10 bases, with 12 bases between them. Germline lookup yields CDR1 DFQATT and CDR2 SNEGSKA (reference sequence). The CDR3 length is 11 residues. The DNA for the CDR3 is TGCAGTGCTCCCCTAGTGCGCGAGCAGTTCTTC. Protein product: CSAPLVREQFF.

The chain couples TRBV9 to TRBJ2-7, with 8 bases matching TRBD2. After removal of 0 bases from V and 2 bases from J, the junction contained 4 bases not matched to a gene. Germline V CDR1 and CDR2: SGDLS, YYNGEE. The CDR3 extends over 15 amino acids. The CDR3, as DNA: TGTGCCAGCAGCGTAGGTAGCGGGGAAGCCTACGAGCAGTACTTC. It codes for CASSVGSGEAYEQYF.

The chain links TRBV5-1 to TRBJ2-5, with D perhaps matching TRBD2 (6 bases). Trimming stripped 2 bases from V and 7 bases from J, with 21 bases between. Looked up from germline, CDR1 is SGHRS and CDR2 is YFSETQ. This CDR3 has 16 residues. The CDR3 reads CASSLMIGTPSGTQYF. Here the CDR3 DNA reads TGCGCCAGCAGCTTAATGATCGGGACTCCTTCGGGGACCCAGTACTTC.

This clone was recorded only once. The chain uses TRBV18 and TRBJ2-3; 12 bases agree with TRBD2. Trimming took 1 base from V and 4 from J; bases not matched to a gene: 3. The CDR3 is made up of 16 amino acids. The germline CDR1 and CDR2 sequences are KGHSH and LQKENI. The CDR3 reads CASSPRLAGGSDTQYF. Here the CDR3 DNA reads TGTGCCAGCTCACCACGGCTAGCGGGAGGGTCAGATACGCAGTATTTT.

The V gene is TRBV5-5, the J gene TRBJ2-7; weak D call: TRBD2 (6 bases). The CDR3 is 15 residues long. Germline V CDR1 and CDR2: SGHKS, YYEKEE (reference sequence). Trimming pared 5 bases from V and 3 bases from J, leaving 18 bases between. CDR3 amino acids: CASSPSSGTRYEQYF. CDR3 coding DNA: TGTGCCAGCAGTCCTTCCTCCGGGACTCGCTACGAGCAGTACTTC.

The chain has TRBV9 and TRBJ2-3, with D possibly TRBD2 on 6 matching bases. There are 14 residues in the CDR3. V lost 5 bases to trimming and J lost 3 bases, with 13 bases between them. Germline CDR1 and CDR2: SGDLS and YYNGEE. CDR3 sequence reads: CASRALARTDTQYF. DNA for the CDR3: TGTGCCAGCAGGGCACTAGCTCGAACAGATACGCAGTATTTT.

The rearrangement uses TRBV10-3 and TRBJ2-6; maybe TRBD1 (5 bases). CDR1 is ENHRY and CDR2 is SYGVKD in the germline V gene. Deletions cut 0 bases from V and 1 base from J, with 7 bases between. CDR3 length: 16 residues. This CDR3 reads CAISESGASGANVLTF. Here the CDR3 DNA reads TGTGCCATCAGTGAGTCAGGGGCGTCTGGGGCCAACGTCCTGACTTTC.

The V gene is TRBV28, the J gene TRBJ1-5; D unresolved. This CDR3 has 18 residues. Germline CDR1 is MDHEN and CDR2 is SYDVKM. V lost 3 bases and J 0 bases, leaving 18 bases between the germline ends. This CDR3 is CASSLRAGSLLSNQPQHF. CDR3 DNA: TGTGCCAGCAGTTTGAGGGCGGGCTCCCTTCTTAGCAATCAGCCCCAGCATTTT.

This clone turned up a few times. Mismatch with germline at one junction end may stem from a read error. The chain employs TRBV7-9 and TRBJ2-7; possible D gene TRBD2, 6 bases. The CDR3 covers 15 residues. Germline assignment: CDR1 SEHNR and CDR2 FQNEAQ (reference sequence). Here the CDR3 DNA reads TGTTCCAGCAGCTTAGCGGCAGGGCAATTTTACGAGCAGTACTTC. Its translation is CSSSLAAGQFYEQYF.

V usage is TRBV28 and J usage is TRBJ1-1; D is unresolved. The germline CDR1 and CDR2 sequences are MDHEN and SYDVKM. This CDR3 is 11 amino acids long. V lost 6 bases, J lost 7 bases, and 9 bases lay in between. CDR3 DNA: TGTGCCAGCAGCGTAACAGATGAAGCTTTCTTT. Translated: CASSVTDEAFF.

This clone was recorded a few times. The V call is TRBV6-6, the J call TRBJ2-7, with a possible D match to TRBD1 (5 bases). V dropped 8 bases and J dropped 0 bases, with 11 bases sitting between them. This CDR3 is 13 amino acids long. The germline V gene encodes CDR1 MNHNY and CDR2 SVGAGI (reference sequence). The CDR3 is CASSRGNSYEQYF. CDR3 DNA: TGTGCCAGCTCAAGGGGTAACTCCTACGAGCAGTACTTC.

The chain recombines TRBV27 with TRBJ1-1, with D maybe TRBD1 (5 bases). CDR1 and CDR2 from the germline V gene are MNHEY and SMNVEV (reference sequence). CDR3 length: 14 residues. Trimming stripped 1 base from V and 4 bases from J, with 10 bases between. The CDR3: CASSLFMGGTEAFF. CDR3 coding DNA: TGTGCCAGCAGTTTATTCATGGGGGGCACTGAAGCTTTCTTT.

In its sample, this clone was seen once. This chain connects TRBV6-5 to TRBJ2-3; D call uncertain. The ends were cut back, 2 bases at V and 2 bases at J, with 8 bases in the middle. CDR3 length equals 14 residues. Germline V gives CDR1 MNHEY, CDR2 SVGAGI. The DNA of the CDR3 is TGTGCCAGCAGTTACGGCTTGAACACAGATACGCAGTATTTT. It codes for CASSYGLNTDTQYF.